This is a list of T cell receptor beta chains from one sample in a study of blood T cell repertoires in COVID-19. Repertoires were generated with immunoSEQ multiplex PCR, while TCRdb's copy carries only in-frame clones and drops some. The table has under 85,000 clones, about 86% seen once. Sequenced material: peripheral blood. These TCRs come from a man in his fifties or sixties with active COVID-19. The CDR3 runs from the conserved cysteine through the conserved F or W. Each record gives: clone size, V gene, D gene, J gene, CDR3 DNA, CDR3 protein. The D gene is left open where the match is weak. Size values are once, few and many counts, or a class for expanded clones, and some rows have none.

abundance: few
v_gene: TRBV5-1
d_gene: .
j_gene: TRBJ2-3
CDR3nt: TGCGCCAGCAGCTTGTTATCAGATACGCAGTATTTT
CDR3aa: CASSLLSDTQYF

abundance: few
v_gene: TRBV4-3
d_gene: .
j_gene: TRBJ1-3
CDR3nt: TGCGCCAGCAGCCAAGCCCGGGGCCCCACCACCCCGGGGGTTGGAAACACCATATATTTT
CDR3aa: CASSQARGPTTPGVGNTIYF

abundance: .
v_gene: TRBV28
d_gene: TRBD1
j_gene: TRBJ1-2
CDR3nt: TGTGCCAGCAGTCGGACAGGGAACTATGGCTACACCTTC
CDR3aa: CASSRTGNYGYTF

abundance: few
v_gene: TRBV5-1
d_gene: .
j_gene: TRBJ2-1
CDR3nt: TGCGCCAGCAGTCGCTTTGCGGGACTTCCTTGGGATGAGCAGTTCTTC
CDR3aa: CASSRFAGLPWDEQFF

abundance: .
v_gene: TRBV10-3
d_gene: TRBD1
j_gene: TRBJ1-6
CDR3nt: TGTGCCATCAGTGCCGGGACAGGGATCAATTCACCCCTCCACTTT
CDR3aa: CAISAGTGINSPLHF

abundance: .
v_gene: TRBV5-1
d_gene: TRBD2
j_gene: TRBJ2-7
CDR3nt: TGCGCCAGCAGCTTGAATGCGGGGGACTCCTACGAGCAGTACTTC
CDR3aa: CASSLNAGDSYEQYF

abundance: .
v_gene: TRBV5-1
d_gene: .
j_gene: TRBJ2-5
CDR3nt: TGCGCCAGCAGCTGGGCGGGAGAGACCCAGTACTTC
CDR3aa: CASSWAGETQYF

abundance: few
v_gene: TRBV7-9
d_gene: .
j_gene: TRBJ2-7
CDR3nt: TGTGCCAGCGGGCGGGGACCCGCCTACGAGCAGTACTTC
CDR3aa: CASGRGPAYEQYF

abundance: .
v_gene: TRBV6-5
d_gene: .
j_gene: TRBJ2-5
CDR3nt: TGTGCCAGCTTACGGACTCTGGAAGAGACCCAGTACTTC
CDR3aa: CASLRTLEETQYF

abundance: many
v_gene: TRBV30
d_gene: TRBD2
j_gene: TRBJ2-1
CDR3nt: TGTGCCTGGAGTGTATGTCAACTAGGGCTAGCGGTATACAATGAGCAGTTCTTC
CDR3aa: CAWSVCQLGLAVYNEQFF

abundance: .
v_gene: TRBV7-3
d_gene: .
j_gene: TRBJ1-1
CDR3nt: TGTGCCAGCAGCTTATCGGCAGGGGTCACTGAAGCTTTCTTT
CDR3aa: CASSLSAGVTEAFF

abundance: few
v_gene: TRBV20-1
d_gene: TRBD2
j_gene: TRBJ2-1
CDR3nt: TGCAGTGCTAGTAGCGGGAGGATCTATGAGCAGTTCTTC
CDR3aa: CSASSGRIYEQFF

abundance: .
v_gene: TRBV10-1
d_gene: .
j_gene: TRBJ1-1
CDR3nt: TGCGCCAGCAGTCCCCTCGGGTCGGCGACTGAAGCTTTCTTT
CDR3aa: CASSPLGSATEAFF

abundance: .
v_gene: TRBV27
d_gene: TRBD1
j_gene: TRBJ2-7
CDR3nt: TGTGCCAGCAGTGGCGGGACAGGGGGAGTCTACGAGCAGTACTTC
CDR3aa: CASSGGTGGVYEQYF

abundance: .
v_gene: TRBV5-4
d_gene: .
j_gene: TRBJ1-1
CDR3nt: TGTGCCAGCAGCTTGGTAGGGGGGGGGAACACTGAAGCTTTCTTT
CDR3aa: CASSLVGGGNTEAFF

abundance: .
v_gene: TRBV9
d_gene: TRBD2
j_gene: TRBJ2-6
CDR3nt: TGTGCCAGCAGCGTAGTGGGGTTAGCGGGGATGTCTAGGGCCAACGTCCTGACTTTC
CDR3aa: CASSVVGLAGMSRANVLTF

abundance: .
v_gene: TRBV18
d_gene: TRBD1
j_gene: TRBJ2-1
CDR3nt: TGTGCCAGCTCACCACTTGAGCTGGGGACAGGGGGGATCGATGAGCAGTTCTTC
CDR3aa: CASSPLELGTGGIDEQFF

abundance: .
v_gene: TRBV6-1
d_gene: .
j_gene: TRBJ2-3
CDR3nt: TGTGCCAGCAGTGAAGGGGGTGGACTCTCTACAGATACGCAGTATTTT
CDR3aa: CASSEGGGLSTDTQYF

abundance: few
v_gene: TRBV5-4
d_gene: .
j_gene: TRBJ1-2
CDR3nt: TGTGCCAGCAGCTTGGCTTTTGAGACATTCTATGGCTACACCTTC
CDR3aa: CASSLAFETFYGYTF

abundance: .
v_gene: TRBV4-3
d_gene: TRBD2
j_gene: TRBJ2-3
CDR3nt: TGCGCCAGCAGCCAAGATATTAGCGGGAGGCCACGAAGCACAGATACGCAGTATTTT
CDR3aa: CASSQDISGRPRSTDTQYF

abundance: once
v_gene: TRBV30
d_gene: .
j_gene: TRBJ1-2
CDR3nt: TGTGTACTGCAGGGACTGACCTATCCCTATGGCTACACCTTC
CDR3aa: CVLQGLTYPYGYTF

abundance: .
v_gene: TRBV2
d_gene: TRBD2
j_gene: TRBJ2-7
CDR3nt: TGTGCCAGCAGCGCACCCCCCGGACTAGCGGGGGGCTTAACCCACCGCGAGCAGTACTTC
CDR3aa: CASSAPPGLAGGLTHREQYF

abundance: .
v_gene: TRBV9
d_gene: TRBD1
j_gene: TRBJ1-5
CDR3nt: TGTGCCAGCAGCGTAGCAGGGGGCCTAAGGCAGCCCCAGCATTTT
CDR3aa: CASSVAGGLRQPQHF

abundance: .
v_gene: TRBV5-4
d_gene: .
j_gene: TRBJ2-5
CDR3nt: TGTGCCAGCAGCTCATCGGGAGAAGAGACCCAGTACTTC
CDR3aa: CASSSSGEETQYF

abundance: .
v_gene: TRBV11-2
d_gene: TRBD2
j_gene: TRBJ2-3
CDR3nt: TGTGCCAGCAGCCGGACTAGTTGGGATACGCAGTATTTT
CDR3aa: CASSRTSWDTQYF

abundance: .
v_gene: TRBV11-2
d_gene: .
j_gene: TRBJ1-2
CDR3nt: TGTGCCAGCAGCCCCCTGGGGCGGGGCTACACCTTC
CDR3aa: CASSPLGRGYTF

abundance: .
v_gene: TRBV2
d_gene: TRBD2
j_gene: TRBJ2-7
CDR3nt: TGTGCCAGCAGACCCGGACTAGGCGACGAGCAGTACTTC
CDR3aa: CASRPGLGDEQYF

abundance: once
v_gene: TRBV6-5
d_gene: .
j_gene: TRBJ1-1
CDR3nt: TGTGCCAGCGTGACAGCTTCGAACACTGAAGCTTTCTTT
CDR3aa: CASVTASNTEAFF

abundance: .
v_gene: TRBV7-2
d_gene: TRBD1
j_gene: TRBJ2-5
CDR3nt: TGTGCCAGCAGCCCATCCTCTGGGACAGGGAAACAGACCCAGTACTTC
CDR3aa: CASSPSSGTGKQTQYF

abundance: .
v_gene: TRBV21-1
d_gene: .
j_gene: TRBJ2-1
CDR3nt: TGTGCCAGCAACCAAATTGGGATGAGGGATGAGCAGTTCTTC
CDR3aa: CASNQIGMRDEQFF

abundance: .
v_gene: TRBV5-1
d_gene: TRBD2
j_gene: TRBJ2-7
CDR3nt: TGCGCCAGCAGCCAGACTAGCGGGAGCCACGAGCAGTACTTC
CDR3aa: CASSQTSGSHEQYF

abundance: .
v_gene: TRBV11-1
d_gene: TRBD1
j_gene: TRBJ1-2
CDR3nt: TGTGCCAGCAGCTTCGACAGGGGGCAAGGCTACACCTTC
CDR3aa: CASSFDRGQGYTF

abundance: .
v_gene: TRBV5-8
d_gene: TRBD1
j_gene: TRBJ1-2
CDR3nt: TGTGCCAGCAGCTCGACAGGGGGAGACTATGGCTACACCTTC
CDR3aa: CASSSTGGDYGYTF

abundance: .
v_gene: TRBV4-2
d_gene: TRBD2
j_gene: TRBJ2-3
CDR3nt: TGTGCCAGCAGCCGACAAGGGACTAGCGGGGGCACAGATACGCAGTATTTT
CDR3aa: CASSRQGTSGGTDTQYF

abundance: once
v_gene: TRBV10-3
d_gene: .
j_gene: TRBJ2-5
CDR3nt: TGTGCCATCAGTGAGTCGGTTAGGCGGGGCCAAGAGACCCAGTACTTC
CDR3aa: CAISESVRRGQETQYF

abundance: once
v_gene: TRBV27
d_gene: .
j_gene: TRBJ1-1
CDR3nt: .
CDR3aa: CASSSSRSAMNTEAFF

abundance: .
v_gene: TRBV27
d_gene: TRBD1
j_gene: TRBJ1-2
CDR3nt: TGTGCCAGCACTTCCTCAAGGGACAGCTATGGCTACACCTTC
CDR3aa: CASTSSRDSYGYTF

abundance: .
v_gene: TRBV25-1
d_gene: .
j_gene: TRBJ2-1
CDR3nt: TGTGCCAGCAGTTCGCTATCCGGGGGGCAATACAATGAGCAGTTCTTC
CDR3aa: CASSSLSGGQYNEQFF

abundance: once
v_gene: TRBV5-5
d_gene: TRBD1
j_gene: TRBJ2-2
CDR3nt: TGTGCCAGCAGCCCCGGGACAGGGGGCGACACCGGGGAGCTGTTTTTT
CDR3aa: CASSPGTGGDTGELFF

abundance: .
v_gene: TRBV5-1
d_gene: .
j_gene: TRBJ2-2
CDR3nt: TGCGCCAGCAGCCCCCGACTAGGAGGTTCCACCGGGGAGCTGTTTTTT
CDR3aa: CASSPRLGGSTGELFF

abundance: few
v_gene: TRBV2
d_gene: TRBD1
j_gene: TRBJ1-2
CDR3nt: TGTGCCAGCAGTGAGCAAGGGACAGGGGGGTTATATGGCTACACCTTC
CDR3aa: CASSEQGTGGLYGYTF

abundance: .
v_gene: TRBV3-1/TRBV3-2
d_gene: .
j_gene: TRBJ1-4
CDR3nt: TGTGCCAGCAGCCTTGCAGCTAATGAAAAACTGTTTTTT
CDR3aa: CASSLAANEKLFF

abundance: .
v_gene: TRBV7-9
d_gene: TRBD2
j_gene: TRBJ2-1
CDR3nt: TGTGCCAGCAGCGGGACCTTAGCGGGCGGGTACAATGAGCAGTTCTTC
CDR3aa: CASSGTLAGGYNEQFF

abundance: .
v_gene: TRBV14
d_gene: .
j_gene: TRBJ2-1
CDR3nt: TGTGCCAACCGACAGTGGAGCTCCTACAATGAGCAGTTCTTC
CDR3aa: CANRQWSSYNEQFF

abundance: .
v_gene: TRBV5-8
d_gene: .
j_gene: TRBJ2-1
CDR3nt: TGTGCCAGCAGCCCGGGATATCTTGAGCAGTTCTTC
CDR3aa: CASSPGYLEQFF

abundance: .
v_gene: TRBV4-1
d_gene: .
j_gene: TRBJ2-2
CDR3nt: TGCGCCAGCAGCCAAGAACCAGGGACTAACACCGGGGAGCTGTTTTTT
CDR3aa: CASSQEPGTNTGELFF

abundance: .
v_gene: TRBV3-1/TRBV3-2
d_gene: .
j_gene: TRBJ2-6
CDR3nt: TGTGCCAGCAGCCCTCGGTCAGGTTTGTCTGGGGCCAACGTCCTGACTTTC
CDR3aa: CASSPRSGLSGANVLTF